This T cell receptor beta chain was recorded in a study of T-cell reconstitution after alpha-beta-depleted transplantation in children. Study-wide points: Surviving thymic progenitors and recipient T cells were the source of high TCRbeta diversity at day 60 in some patients. Counts and diversity of T cells one year after transplant came mostly from newly produced T cells. The study reportedly traced alpha-beta T cells about two months after transplant to several hundred expanded graft clones.

Turning to this clonotype: What it binds is unknown.

The length of the CDR3 is 22 residues. A library of TCRbeta sequences, prepared with unique molecular identifiers, was generated. TCRdb reprocessed the PCR reads via MiXCR and lists one record per CDR3 protein. Among some 830,000 distinct CDR3 sequences listed, around 15% were seen once. The source material was PBMCs, mostly from graft donor cells, sampled 360 days after TCRalphabeta/CD19-depleted stem cell transplant. This TCR was recovered from a male patient younger than 18 who had a stem cell transplant for acute lymphoblastic leukemia, so the T cells may come from the graft donor. V usage is TRBV12-2 and J usage is TRBJ2-4; the DNA was not compared with TRBD2, the D call given in the table. TRBV12-2 is recorded as a pseudogene. The CDR3 DNA is TGTGCAAGTCGCTTAATATTCGAACCGGGACTAGCGGGAGAGCTAGCCAAAAACATTCAGTACTTC. This gives the protein CASRLIFEPGLAGELAKNIQYF.